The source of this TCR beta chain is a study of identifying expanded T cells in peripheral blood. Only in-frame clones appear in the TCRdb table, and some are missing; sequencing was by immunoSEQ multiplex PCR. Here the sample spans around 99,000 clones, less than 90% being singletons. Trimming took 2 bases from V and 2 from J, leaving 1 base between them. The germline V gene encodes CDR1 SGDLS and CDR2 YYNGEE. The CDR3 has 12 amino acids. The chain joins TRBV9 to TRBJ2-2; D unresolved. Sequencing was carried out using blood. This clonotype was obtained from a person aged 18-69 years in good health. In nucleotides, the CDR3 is TGTGCCAGCAGCGTTAACACCGGGGAGCTGTTTTTT. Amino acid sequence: CASSVNTGELFF.